Detailed here is one T cell receptor (beta chain). The assay was immunoSEQ multiplex PCR, and TCRdb's table has in-frame clones only and misses some. Of hundreds of thousands of clones listed, around 86% are singletons. The data originate from a study of blood T cell repertoires in COVID-19. Study-level background: COVID-19 samples, acute and convalescent, were from the United States, Italy and Spain. The cDNA or gDNA used as material had been derived from T cells, B-cell-depleted T cells, or PBMCs.

This TCR was recovered from a man aged 60 to 75 who had recovered from COVID-19. Sequencing was performed on peripheral blood.

CDR3: CASSQPTLSYEQYF. CDR3 bases: TGTGCCAGCAGTCAACCGACACTGAGCTACGAGCAGTACTTC. The chain couples TRBV28 to TRBJ2-7; D is uncertain. The CDR3 runs to 14 residues. The V end lost 5 bases, the J end lost 3 bases, and 14 bases lay between the germline ends. Germline V gene data show CDR1 as MDHEN and CDR2 as SYDVKM.